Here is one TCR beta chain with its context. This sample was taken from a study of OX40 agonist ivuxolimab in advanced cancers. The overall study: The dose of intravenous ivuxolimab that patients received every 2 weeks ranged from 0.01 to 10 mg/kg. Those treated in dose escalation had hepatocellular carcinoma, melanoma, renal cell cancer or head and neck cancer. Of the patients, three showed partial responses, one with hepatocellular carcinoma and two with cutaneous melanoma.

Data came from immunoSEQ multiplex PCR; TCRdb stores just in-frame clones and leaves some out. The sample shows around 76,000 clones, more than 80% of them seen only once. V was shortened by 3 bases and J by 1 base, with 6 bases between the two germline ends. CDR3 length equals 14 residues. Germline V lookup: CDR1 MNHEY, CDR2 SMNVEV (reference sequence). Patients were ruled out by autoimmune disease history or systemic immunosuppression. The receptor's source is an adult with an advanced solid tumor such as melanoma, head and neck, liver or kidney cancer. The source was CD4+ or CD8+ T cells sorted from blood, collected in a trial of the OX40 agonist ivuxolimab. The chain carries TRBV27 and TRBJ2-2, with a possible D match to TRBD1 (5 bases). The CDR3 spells CASSLGLNTGELFF. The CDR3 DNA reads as TGTGCCAGCAGTTTGGGGCTGAACACCGGGGAGCTGTTTTTT.